This TCR beta chain was identified during a study of blood T cell repertoires in COVID-19. Clones were read by immunoSEQ multiplex PCR, and TCRdb kept only the in-frame ones, dropping some. Of 250,000 or so clones listed, 89% were seen once; the top ten hold 4.6%. The V segment lost 4 bases and the J segment 9 bases; nucleotides outside the gene matches: 13. This CDR3 is 17 amino acids long. Per germline, CDR1 MNHEY and CDR2 SVGEGT. Sequencing was carried out using peripheral blood. The TCR originated in a woman aged 40 to 50 who had recovered from COVID-19. The chain joins TRBV6-2 or TRBV6-3 to TRBJ2-3; the match to TRBD2 covers 13 bases. In nucleotides, the CDR3 is TGTGCCAGCAGTTCGAGACCAACTAGCGGGGGGGGAGCCACGCAGTATTTT. Its translation is CASSSRPTSGGGATQYF.